This entry lists 20 T cell receptor beta chains sequenced from one sample in a study of blood T cell repertoires in COVID-19. Data came from immunoSEQ multiplex PCR; TCRdb stores just in-frame clones and leaves some out. This table has tens of thousands of clones, about nine tenths appearing once. Sample: peripheral blood. The receptors here all came from a human donor with active COVID-19. The donor label of this sample is uncertain.

This rearrangement joins TRBV7-9 to TRBJ1-1, with a possible D match to TRBD1 (6 bases). Looked up from germline, CDR1 is SEHNR and CDR2 is FQNEAQ (reference sequence). The CDR3 consists of 15 residues. V lost 1 base, J lost 1 base, and 10 bases lay in between. CDR3 amino acids: CASSLGGGANTEAFF. The CDR3, as DNA: TGTGCCAGCAGCTTAGGTGGGGGGGCGAACACTGAAGCTTTCTTT.

This clone was observed once. The V gene is TRBV9, the J gene TRBJ1-2; D is unclear. V was pared by 3 bases and J by 3 bases, with 9 bases between. Germline V lookup: CDR1 SGDLS, CDR2 YYNGEE. The CDR3 contains 13 residues. In DNA form, the CDR3 reads TGTGCCAGCAGCGCCGGTGGAGACTATGGCTACACCTTC. It encodes CASSAGGDYGYTF.

The rearrangement links TRBV7-9 to TRBJ2-3; D unresolved. Deletions cut 2 bases from V and 0 bases from J, with 6 bases between. CDR1 and CDR2 from the germline V gene are SEHNR and FQNEAQ (reference sequence). The CDR3 sequence is 14 residues long. The chain's CDR3 is CASSLSLSTDTQYF. CDR3 bases: TGTGCCAGCAGCTTATCTTTGAGCACAGATACGCAGTATTTT.

The rearrangement joins TRBV11-3 to TRBJ1-1; maybe TRBD1 (6 bases). Trimming left V 2 bases short and J 6 bases short, with 16 bases between. This CDR3 is built from 15 residues. Germline assignment: CDR1 SGHNT and CDR2 YENEEA. DNA of the CDR3: TGTGCCAGCAGCTTACCGGGACAAGTAGGGTCTGAAGCTTTCTTT. It translates to CASSLPGQVGSEAFF.

The chain employs TRBV4-3 and TRBJ1-2; 7 bases are shared with TRBD1. The CDR3 extends over 16 amino acids. V shed 5 bases and J 4 bases; nucleotides not matched to a gene: 13. Germline V CDR1 and CDR2: LGHNA, YSLEER. The CDR3 reads CASSVRQTGSGYGYTF. The CDR3 DNA sequence: TGCGCCAGCAGCGTGAGACAGACAGGGTCTGGCTATGGCTACACCTTC.

This clone has a single count. The chain couples TRBV6-4 to TRBJ1-2; 7 bases line up with TRBD1. The CDR3 extends over 13 amino acids. Trimming took 6 bases from V and 8 from J; bases not matched to a gene: 9. CDR1 is MRHNA, CDR2 SNTAGT, per germline. CDR3 in DNA: TGTGCCAGCAGCCCGGACAGGAATGGGGGCTACACCTTC. Amino acid sequence: CASSPDRNGGYTF.

This sequence joins TRBV6-5 and TRBJ2-6; no firm D call. The germline V gene encodes CDR1 MNHEY and CDR2 SVGAGI. Trimming stripped 4 bases from V and 4 bases from J, with 8 bases between. The CDR3 has 14 residues. This CDR3 reads CASSFASGANVLTF. The CDR3 coding sequence is TGTGCCAGCAGTTTCGCGTCCGGGGCCAACGTCCTGACTTTC.

The CDR3 loop reads CASSVGQQTDTQYF. CDR3 coding DNA: TGTGCCAGCAGCGTGGGACAGCAGACAGATACGCAGTATTTT. J is TRBJ2-3 and V is TRBV7-3, with 7 bases identical to TRBD1. This CDR3 has 14 amino acids. With 5 bases clipped from V and 3 bases from J, the junction kept 5 bases outside the gene matches. CDR1 is SGHTA and CDR2 is FQGTGA in the germline V gene.

The gene calls are TRBV30 and TRBJ1-2; 10 bases fit TRBD1. The CDR3 sequence is 15 residues long. The V segment lost 5 bases and the J segment 8 bases; nucleotides outside the gene matches: 14. Germline V gene lookup returns CDR1 GTSNPN and CDR2 SVGIG (reference sequence). The CDR3 reads CAWGGTGEYLLGYTF. DNA for the CDR3: TGTGCCTGGGGGGGGACAGGGGAGTACCTATTAGGCTACACCTTC. Using reference TRBV30 and TRBJ1-2 for the parts outside the CDR3, the full variable domain is SQTIHQWPATLVQPVGSPLSLECTVEGTSNPNLYWYRQAAGRGLQLLFYSVGIGQISSEVPQNLSASRPQDRQFILSSKKLLLSDSGFYLCAWGGTGEYLLGYTFGSGTRLTVV.

The chain is built from TRBV5-1 and TRBJ2-7; D possibly corresponds to TRBD1 (6 bases). Trimming left V 0 bases short and J 0 bases short, with 7 bases between. Germline values: CDR1 SGHRS, CDR2 YFSETQ. CDR3 length: 14 residues. CDR3 sequence (DNA): TGCGCCAGCAGCTTGGTGGACAGCTCCTACGAGCAGTACTTC. It yields the protein CASSLVDSSYEQYF. Full variable domain (remainder filled in from reference TRBV5-1 and TRBJ2-7): KAGVTQTPRYLIKTRGQQVTLSCSPISGHRSVSWYQQTPGQGLQFLFEYFSETQRNKGNFPGRFSGRQFSNSRSEMNVSTLELGDSALYLCASSLVDSSYEQYFGPGTRLTVT.

V gene TRBV14 combines with J gene TRBJ2-4; possible D gene TRBD2, 5 bases. Germline loops: CDR1 SGHDN, CDR2 FVKESK. CDR3 size: 13 residues. V was shortened by 1 base and J by 6 bases, with 7 bases between the two germline ends. Here the CDR3 reads CASSQGAGNIQYF. CDR3 DNA: TGTGCCAGCAGCCAAGGCGCGGGAAACATTCAGTACTTC.

The chain is built from TRBV11-2 and TRBJ2-5; possibly TRBD1 for D (6 bases). V lost 5 bases and J 0 bases, leaving 10 bases between the germline ends. Germline assignment: CDR1 SGHAT and CDR2 FQNNGV. The CDR3 covers 14 residues. CDR3: CASSPTGNQETQYF. The CDR3 DNA reads as TGTGCCAGCAGCCCAACAGGGAACCAAGAGACCCAGTACTTC.

The chain is built from TRBV30 and TRBJ1-2; weak D call: TRBD1 (6 bases). Looked up from germline, CDR1 is GTSNPN and CDR2 is SVGIG (reference sequence). The CDR3 is 13 residues long. V was pared by 4 bases and J by 1 base, with 10 bases between. CDR3 residues: CAWNLRGNYGYTF. The CDR3 coding sequence is TGTGCCTGGAACCTCAGGGGTAACTATGGCTACACCTTC.

The V call is TRBV5-1, the J call TRBJ2-1, with D perhaps matching TRBD2 (5 bases). V dropped 4 bases and J dropped 2 bases, with 13 bases sitting between them. Germline loops: CDR1 SGHRS, CDR2 YFSETQ. The CDR3 has 15 residues. This CDR3 is CASSLNSGTYNEQFF. CDR3 sequence (DNA): TGCGCCAGCAGCCTCAACTCCGGGACCTACAATGAGCAGTTCTTC.

CDR3 protein: CAQRQGAGTGELFF. CDR3 sequence (DNA): TGTGCCCAGAGACAGGGGGCAGGCACCGGGGAGCTGTTTTTT. The chain combines TRBV30 with TRBJ2-2; 10 nucleotides line up with TRBD1. Germline-derived CDR1 and CDR2 are GTSNPN and SVGIG (reference sequence). The CDR3 runs 14 residues. With V trimmed by 8 bases and J by 4 bases, 7 bases remained unmatched.

This rearrangement joins TRBV19 to TRBJ1-4, with 7 bases identical to TRBD1. The germline V gene encodes CDR1 LNHDA and CDR2 SQIVND (reference sequence). The CDR3 runs to 15 residues. V shed 6 bases, J shed 3 bases, and the junction held 7 bases outside the gene matches. The CDR3 loop reads CASRSQGGANEKLFF. The CDR3 DNA reads TGTGCCAGTAGAAGTCAGGGGGGAGCTAATGAAAAACTGTTTTTT.

The chain employs TRBV9 and TRBJ2-2; TRBD1 might be the D (5 bases). The length of the CDR3 is 14 residues. Germline assignment: CDR1 SGDLS and CDR2 YYNGEE. V was trimmed by 0 bases and J by 7 bases, leaving 10 bases between them. CDR3 region: CASSVGLGDGELFF. In DNA, the CDR3 is TGTGCCAGCAGCGTAGGTTTAGGGGACGGGGAGCTGTTTTTT. Supplemented by reference TRBV9 and TRBJ2-2, the full variable domain reads DSGVTQTPKHLITATGQRVTLRCSPRSGDLSVYWYQQSLDQGLQFLIQYYNGEERAKGNILERFSAQQFPDLHSELNLSSLELGDSALYFCASSVGLGDGELFFGEGSRLTVL.

The genes are TRBV7-9 and TRBJ1-2, with D unclear. This CDR3 is built from 15 residues. The V gene lost 5 bases and the J gene lost 7 bases, with 20 bases spanning the gap. CDR1 and CDR2 from the germline V gene are SEHNR and FQNEAQ (reference sequence). The CDR3 DNA is TGTGCCAGCAGCGGACCCGGGGAAGGCTGGTTTGGCTACACCTTC. Encoded protein: CASSGPGEGWFGYTF. The full variable domain, rest sourced from reference TRBV7-9 and TRBJ1-2, is DTGVSQNPRHKITKRGQNVTFRCDPISEHNRLYWYRQTLGQGPEFLTYFQNEAQLEKSRLLSDRFSAERPKGSFSTLEIQRTEQGDSAMYLCASSGPGEGWFGYTFGSGTRLTVV.

J is TRBJ1-1 and V is TRBV28; D possibly corresponds to TRBD1 (6 bases). Germline V gives CDR1 MDHEN, CDR2 SYDVKM. The germline V and J ends were trimmed by 5 bases and 1 base, with 8 bases remaining between them. The CDR3 is made up of 13 amino acids. CDR3 DNA sequence: TGTGCCAGCAGTGTAGGGGGGAACACTGAAGCTTTCTTT. Translated: CASSVGGNTEAFF.

This chain connects TRBV13 to TRBJ2-2; 8 nucleotides match TRBD1. Germline V gives CDR1 PRHDT, CDR2 FYEKMQ (reference sequence). The CDR3 extends over 17 amino acids. The V segment lost 4 bases and the J segment 3 bases; nucleotides outside the gene matches: 10. CDR3 loop: CASSSPSTGGHTGELFF. CDR3 nucleotide sequence: TGTGCCAGCAGCTCACCCTCTACAGGGGGTCACACCGGGGAGCTGTTTTTT.